This TCR beta chain is drawn from a study of blood T cell repertoires in COVID-19. As for the study in general: PBMCs, B-cell-depleted T cells, or T cells provided the cDNA or gDNA that made up the material.

Method: immunoSEQ multiplex PCR; TCRdb's copy keeps in-frame clones and lacks some. Counted here are under 200,000 clones, 87% occurring once; the ten biggest clones make up 10% to 13%. Of note for this clone: Other DNA sequences in the same sample also yield this CDR3.

Germline loops: CDR1 KGHSH, CDR2 LQKENI. CDR3 length: 12 amino acids. Germline trimming cut 6 bases from V and 6 bases from J; bases unmatched to any gene: 5. The sample was peripheral blood. The genes are TRBV18 and TRBJ2-7; 7 nucleotides agree with TRBD1. This TCR came from a woman aged 70-85 years with COVID-19, enrolled during active disease. The DNA for the CDR3 is TGTGCCAGCTCCCCAGACAGGGTCGAGCAGTACTTC. Residues: CASSPDRVEQYF.